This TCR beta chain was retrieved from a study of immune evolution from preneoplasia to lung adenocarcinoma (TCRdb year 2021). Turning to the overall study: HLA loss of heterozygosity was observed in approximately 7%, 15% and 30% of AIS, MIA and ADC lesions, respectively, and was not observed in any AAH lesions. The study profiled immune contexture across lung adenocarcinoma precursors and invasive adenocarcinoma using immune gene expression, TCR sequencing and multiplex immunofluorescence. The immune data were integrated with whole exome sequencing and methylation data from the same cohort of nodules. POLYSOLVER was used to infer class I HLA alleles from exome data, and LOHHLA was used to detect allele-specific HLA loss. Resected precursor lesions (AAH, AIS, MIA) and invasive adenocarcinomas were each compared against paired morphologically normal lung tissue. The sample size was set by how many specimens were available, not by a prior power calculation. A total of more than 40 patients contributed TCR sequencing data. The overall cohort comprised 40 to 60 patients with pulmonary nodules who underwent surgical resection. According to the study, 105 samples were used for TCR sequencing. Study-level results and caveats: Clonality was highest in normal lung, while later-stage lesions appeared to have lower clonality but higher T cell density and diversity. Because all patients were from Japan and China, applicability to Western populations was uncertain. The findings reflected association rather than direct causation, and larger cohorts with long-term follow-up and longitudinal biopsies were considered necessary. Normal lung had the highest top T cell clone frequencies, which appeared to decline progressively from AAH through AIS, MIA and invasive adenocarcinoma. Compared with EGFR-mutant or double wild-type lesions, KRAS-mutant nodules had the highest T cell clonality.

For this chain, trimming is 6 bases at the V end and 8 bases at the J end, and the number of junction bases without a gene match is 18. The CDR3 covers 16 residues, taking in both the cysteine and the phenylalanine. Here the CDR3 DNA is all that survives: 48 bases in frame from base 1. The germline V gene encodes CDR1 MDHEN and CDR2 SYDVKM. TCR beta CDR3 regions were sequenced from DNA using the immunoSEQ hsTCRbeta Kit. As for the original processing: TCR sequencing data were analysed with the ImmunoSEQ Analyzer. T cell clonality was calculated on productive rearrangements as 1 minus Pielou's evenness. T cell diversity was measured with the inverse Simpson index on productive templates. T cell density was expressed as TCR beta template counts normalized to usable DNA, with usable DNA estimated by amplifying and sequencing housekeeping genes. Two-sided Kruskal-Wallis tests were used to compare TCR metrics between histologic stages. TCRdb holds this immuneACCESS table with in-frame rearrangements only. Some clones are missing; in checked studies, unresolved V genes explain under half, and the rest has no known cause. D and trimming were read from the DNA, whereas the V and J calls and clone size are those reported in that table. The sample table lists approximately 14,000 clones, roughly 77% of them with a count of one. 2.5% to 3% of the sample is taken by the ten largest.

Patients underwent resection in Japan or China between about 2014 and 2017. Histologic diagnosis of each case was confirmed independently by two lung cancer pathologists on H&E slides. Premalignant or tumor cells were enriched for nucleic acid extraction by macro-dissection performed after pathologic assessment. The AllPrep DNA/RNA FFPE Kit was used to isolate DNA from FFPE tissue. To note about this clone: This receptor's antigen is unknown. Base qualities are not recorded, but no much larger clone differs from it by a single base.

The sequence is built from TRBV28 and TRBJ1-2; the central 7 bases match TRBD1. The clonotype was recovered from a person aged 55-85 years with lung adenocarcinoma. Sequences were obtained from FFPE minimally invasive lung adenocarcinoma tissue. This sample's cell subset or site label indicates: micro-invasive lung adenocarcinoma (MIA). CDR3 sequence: CASRPQGDGVVGGYTF. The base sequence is TGTGCCAGCAGGCCCCAGGGGGACGGGGTAGTGGGGGGCTACACCTTC.